Here is one T cell receptor beta chain with its context. Its target is not known. Trimming cost V 5 bases and J 3 bases, with 13 bases left between them. CDR3 length equals 14 residues. Germline CDR1 reads KGHSH; CDR2 reads LQKENI. The data belong to a study of radiotherapy plus CTLA-4 blockade in lung cancer. Across the whole study: In approximately 17% of patients, objective responses were seen; approximately 34% had disease control.

Repertoires were generated with immunoSEQ multiplex PCR, while TCRdb's copy carries only in-frame clones and drops some. The sample lists approximately 100,000 clones; about 84% were seen once. Treatment of patients with chemo-refractory metastatic non-small-cell lung cancer consisted of focal radiation plus CTLA-4 blockade with ipilimumab. Study-level points and caveats: Blood TCR clones of tumor origin expanded after radiotherapy plus ipilimumab.

The sequencing here drew on peripheral blood, taken from a patient treated with radiotherapy plus ipilimumab. This clonotype originated in a human donor with non-small cell lung cancer that progressed on radiotherapy plus ipilimumab. Some clones in this sample may be carry-over from other donors' samples. This chain links TRBV18 with TRBJ1-1; D may be TRBD1 (5 bases). The CDR3 DNA reads as TGTGCCAGCTCAATCGGGGCGAGGGACACTGAAGCTTTCTTT. It specifies CASSIGARDTEAFF.